The following is a TCR beta chain sequence with its context. There is no known antigen for this receptor. Per-nucleotide qualities are absent, and no much larger clonotype sits a single base away. These data come from a study of post-analysis software for immune sequencing data (dated by TCRdb to the mid-2010s). Looking at the study overall: The recorded disease courses included relapsing-remitting, secondary progressive and progressive-relapsing multiple sclerosis, and some patients had no subtype annotation. The multiple sclerosis patient repertoires were compared with approximately 11 previously published healthy control repertoires from donors aged about 6 to 26 years. A subset of samples was prepared in parallel using single-end sample barcoding, then pooled and co-amplified after Illumina adapter ligation.

TCR beta repertoires were profiled from peripheral blood of about a dozen young patients with multiple sclerosis to demonstrate the VDJtools post-analysis software. The multiple sclerosis patients were children and adolescents between roughly 6 and 16 years of age. As encoded in the germline V gene, CDR1 is LGHNT while CDR2 is FRNRAP. The CDR3 measures 13 amino acids from cysteine to phenylalanine. Here the CDR3 DNA is all that survives: 39 bases in frame from base 1. V is cut by 2 bases and J by 6 bases, and the space between the germline ends is 10 bases. Receptors were amplified or captured by PCR. The sequencer listed for this sample is Illumina HiSeq 2500. To reduce PCR and sequencing biases, unique molecular identifiers were built into the TCR beta cDNA libraries. Per 1 to 10 million input T cells, roughly 0.5 million cDNA molecules were obtained, such that each molecule approximated one T cell. The patient libraries were prepared and sequenced using the same protocol as the earlier healthy control dataset. Samples belonging to the same batch were prepared together, multiplexed and sequenced on a shared HiSeq lane. The study's processing was this. Raw barcoded reads were processed with MIGEC, and single-read molecular identifier groups were discarded before consensus assembly and CDR3 extraction. VDJtools was used for post-analysis of the clonotype tables, with diversity normalized by down-sampling every dataset to the smallest sample size. To correct batch-related cross-sample contamination, repertoire overlap clustering matched CDR3 amino acid sequences but not nucleotide sequences. The public sequencing data were trimmed at Q25 with fastp and processed into clonotypes with MiXCR by TCRdb, which kept only in-frame beta chains. Entries are consolidated by CDR3 protein sequence, retaining the most common genes and DNA. In this record, the V and J calls reflect TCRdb's handling and not the investigators' own analysis. The sample profile shows hundreds of thousands of distinct CDR3 sequences; roughly 29% of them were found once. The top ten clones comprise approximately 0.55% of the sample.

What the authors observed across the whole study: The control group was slightly older than the multiple sclerosis patient group. Compared with controls, multiple sclerosis patients had significantly lower normalized Chao1 diversity, a finding suggesting substantial peripheral T-cell clonal expansion. Significantly higher frequencies in patients than in controls were found for several TRBV segments, including TRBV5-6, TRBV5-1 and TRBV20-1. Direct clustering with F measure showed strong co-clustering of samples prepared in the same batch, prompting a batch-effect correction.

The sequencing input was blood. The receptor was isolated from a girl aged 5 to 17 with multiple sclerosis. Recombination linked TRBV12-5 to TRBJ1-2; TRBD1 might be the D gene, on 5 matching bases. At the DNA level, the sequence is TGTGCTAGTGGTTTGTTTCCGGGACATGGCTACACCTTC. It translates as CASGLFPGHGYTF.